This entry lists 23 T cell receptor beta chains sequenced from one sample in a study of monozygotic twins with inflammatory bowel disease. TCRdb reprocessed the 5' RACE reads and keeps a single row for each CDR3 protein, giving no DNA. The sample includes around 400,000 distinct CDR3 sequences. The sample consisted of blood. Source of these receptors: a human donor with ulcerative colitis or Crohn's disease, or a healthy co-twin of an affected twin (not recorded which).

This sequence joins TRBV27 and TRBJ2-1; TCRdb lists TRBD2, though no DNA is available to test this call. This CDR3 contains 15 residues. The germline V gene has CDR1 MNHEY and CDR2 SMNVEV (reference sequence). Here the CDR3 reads CASGVPYSGRVRQFF.

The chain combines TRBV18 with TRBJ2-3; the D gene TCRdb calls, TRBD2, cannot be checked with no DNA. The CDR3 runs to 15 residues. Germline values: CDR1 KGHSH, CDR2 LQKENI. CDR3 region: CASSPEAGETDTQYF.

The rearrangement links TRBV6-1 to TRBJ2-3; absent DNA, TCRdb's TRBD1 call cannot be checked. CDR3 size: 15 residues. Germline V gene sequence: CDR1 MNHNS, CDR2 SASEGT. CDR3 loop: CASSVNNRVTDMQYF.

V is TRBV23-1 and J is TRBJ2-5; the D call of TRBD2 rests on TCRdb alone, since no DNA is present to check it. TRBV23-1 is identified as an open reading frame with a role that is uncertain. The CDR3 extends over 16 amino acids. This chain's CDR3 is CASCKGGRPHQETQYF.

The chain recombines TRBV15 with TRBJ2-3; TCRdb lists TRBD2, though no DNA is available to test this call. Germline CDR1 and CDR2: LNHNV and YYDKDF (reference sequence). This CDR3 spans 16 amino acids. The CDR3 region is CATSIRLGGPWGTQYF.

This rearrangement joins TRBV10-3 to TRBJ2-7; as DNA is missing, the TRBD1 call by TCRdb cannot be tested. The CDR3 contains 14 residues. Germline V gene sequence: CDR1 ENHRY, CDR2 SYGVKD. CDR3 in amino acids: CAISESGQEYEQYF.

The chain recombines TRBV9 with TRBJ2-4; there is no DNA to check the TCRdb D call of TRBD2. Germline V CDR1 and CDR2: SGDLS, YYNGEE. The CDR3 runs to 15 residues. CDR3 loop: CASSVVGGRGDIQYF. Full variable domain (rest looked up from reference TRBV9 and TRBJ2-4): DSGVTQTPKHLITATGQRVTLRCSPRSGDLSVYWYQQSLDQGLQFLIQYYNGEERAKGNILERFSAQQFPDLHSELNLSSLELGDSALYFCASSVVGGRGDIQYFGAGTRLSVL.

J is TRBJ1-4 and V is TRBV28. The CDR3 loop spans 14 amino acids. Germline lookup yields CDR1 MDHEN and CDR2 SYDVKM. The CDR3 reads CASRWGGVNEKLFF.

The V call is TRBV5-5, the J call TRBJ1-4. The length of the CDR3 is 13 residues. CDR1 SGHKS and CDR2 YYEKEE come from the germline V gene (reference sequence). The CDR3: CASSLLGGEKLFF.

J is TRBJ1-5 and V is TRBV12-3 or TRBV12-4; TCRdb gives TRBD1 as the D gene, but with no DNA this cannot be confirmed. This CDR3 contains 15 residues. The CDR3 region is CASSLKSRGTQPQHF.

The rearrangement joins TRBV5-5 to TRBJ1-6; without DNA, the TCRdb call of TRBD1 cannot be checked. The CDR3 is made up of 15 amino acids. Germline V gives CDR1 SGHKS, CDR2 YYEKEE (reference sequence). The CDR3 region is CASSRKTGSNSPLHF.

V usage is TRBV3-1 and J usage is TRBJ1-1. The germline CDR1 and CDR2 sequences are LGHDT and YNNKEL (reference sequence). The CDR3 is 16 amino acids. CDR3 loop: CASSQEGRYLAAEAFF.

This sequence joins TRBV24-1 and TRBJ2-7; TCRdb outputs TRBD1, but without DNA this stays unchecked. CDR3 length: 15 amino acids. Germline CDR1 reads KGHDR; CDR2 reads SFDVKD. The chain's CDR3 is CAPFRAGKSSYEQYF.

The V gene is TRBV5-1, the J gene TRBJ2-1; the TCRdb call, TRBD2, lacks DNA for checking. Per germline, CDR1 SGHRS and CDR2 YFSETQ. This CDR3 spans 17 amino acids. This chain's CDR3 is CASSLAWASGGYNEQFF.

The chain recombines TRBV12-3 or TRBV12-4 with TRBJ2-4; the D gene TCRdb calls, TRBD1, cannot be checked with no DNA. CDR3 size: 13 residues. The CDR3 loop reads CASSWGDNGIQYF.

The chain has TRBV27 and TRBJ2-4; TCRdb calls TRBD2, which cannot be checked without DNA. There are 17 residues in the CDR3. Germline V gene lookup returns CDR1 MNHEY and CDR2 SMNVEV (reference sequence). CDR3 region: CASSLATSPLDKNIQYF.

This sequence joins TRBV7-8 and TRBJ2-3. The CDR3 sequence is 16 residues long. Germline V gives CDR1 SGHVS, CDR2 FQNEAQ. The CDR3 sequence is CASSMGLAPSTDTQYF.

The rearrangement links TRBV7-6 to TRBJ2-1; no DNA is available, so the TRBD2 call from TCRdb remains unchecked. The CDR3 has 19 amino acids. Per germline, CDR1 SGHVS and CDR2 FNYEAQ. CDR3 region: CASSFLTTAVATRGNEQFF.

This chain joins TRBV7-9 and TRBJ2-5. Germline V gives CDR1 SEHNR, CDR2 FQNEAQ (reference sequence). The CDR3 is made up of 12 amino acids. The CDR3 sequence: CASSLPGETQYF.

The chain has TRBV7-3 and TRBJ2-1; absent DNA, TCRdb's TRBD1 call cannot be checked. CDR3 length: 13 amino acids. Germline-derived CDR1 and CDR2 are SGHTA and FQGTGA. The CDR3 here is CASSRQGGNEQFF.

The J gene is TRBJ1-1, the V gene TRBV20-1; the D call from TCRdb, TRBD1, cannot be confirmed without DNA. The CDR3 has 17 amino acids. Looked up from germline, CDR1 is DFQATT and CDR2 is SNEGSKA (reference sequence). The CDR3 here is CSARDPWTGNLLTEAFF.

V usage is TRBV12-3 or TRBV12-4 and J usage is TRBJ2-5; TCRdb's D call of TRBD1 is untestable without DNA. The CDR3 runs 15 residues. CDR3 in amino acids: CASSGTGPIQGTQYF.

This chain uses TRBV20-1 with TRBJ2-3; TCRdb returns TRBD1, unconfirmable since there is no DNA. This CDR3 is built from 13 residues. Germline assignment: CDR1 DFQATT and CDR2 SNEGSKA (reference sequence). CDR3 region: CSARPGFTDTQYF.